This T cell receptor beta chain was recovered during a study of blood T cell repertoires in COVID-19. Overall study: In each case, the material was cDNA or gDNA derived from T cells, B-cell-depleted T cells, or PBMCs.

On this clone: Additional DNA sequences in this sample encode the identical CDR3.

Method: immunoSEQ multiplex PCR; TCRdb's copy keeps in-frame clones and lacks some. This table holds approximately 160,000 clones, more than 75% found once. The CDR3 is 14 residues long. Germline lookup yields CDR1 KGHSH and CDR2 LQKENI. The junction had 3 bases not matched to a gene; V was cut back by 3 bases and J by 4 bases. Enrolled during active infection, Seattle patients were then followed longitudinally. This sequence joins TRBV18 and TRBJ1-5; 7 nucleotides align to TRBD1. Specimen: peripheral blood. The origin of this receptor is a woman aged 60-75 years with COVID-19, enrolled during active disease. Here the CDR3 reads CASSPRQGNQPQHF. The CDR3 region has the DNA TGTGCCAGCTCACCCCGACAGGGTAATCAGCCCCAGCATTTT. The full variable domain, completed using reference TRBV18 and TRBJ1-5, is NAGVMQNPRHLVRRRGQEARLRCSPMKGHSHVYWYRQLPEEGLKFMVYLQKENIIDESGMPKERFSAEFPKEGPSILRIQQVVRGDSAAYFCASSPRQGNQPQHFGDGTRLSIL.